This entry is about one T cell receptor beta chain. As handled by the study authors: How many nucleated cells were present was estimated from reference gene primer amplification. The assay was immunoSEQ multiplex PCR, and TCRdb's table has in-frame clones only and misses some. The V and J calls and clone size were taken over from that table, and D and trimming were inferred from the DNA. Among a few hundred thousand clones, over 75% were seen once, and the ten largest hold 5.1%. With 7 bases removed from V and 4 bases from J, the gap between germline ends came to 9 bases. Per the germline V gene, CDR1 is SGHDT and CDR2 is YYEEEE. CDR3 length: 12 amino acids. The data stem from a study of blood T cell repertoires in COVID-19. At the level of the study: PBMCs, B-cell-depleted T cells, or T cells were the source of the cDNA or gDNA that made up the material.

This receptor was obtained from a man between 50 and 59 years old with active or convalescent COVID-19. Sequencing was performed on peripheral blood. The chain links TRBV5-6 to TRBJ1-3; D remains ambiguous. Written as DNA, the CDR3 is TGTGCCAGCGCGGGTGAAGGAAACACCATATATTTT. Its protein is CASAGEGNTIYF. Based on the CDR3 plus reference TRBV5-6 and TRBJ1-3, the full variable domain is DAGVTQSPTHLIKTRGQQVTLRCSPKSGHDTVSWYQQALGQGPQFIFQYYEEEERQRGNFPDRFSGHQFPNYSSELNVNALLLGDSALYLCASAGEGNTIYFGEGSWLTVV.